This entry concerns a single T cell receptor (beta chain). Its antigen is unknown. This specimen belongs to a study of molecular identifiers for immune sequencing clone quantification. The V end was cut by 2 bases, the J end by 5 bases, with 10 bases between. CDR3 length equals 13 residues. TCRdb used MiXCR to reprocess the PCR reads, holding one entry per CDR3 protein. The sample lists some 100,000 distinct CDR3 sequences; roughly a third were seen once. Findings and limits, study-wide: Investigators reportedly could detect spiked Jurkat TCR RNA from one cell among over 750,000 naive cells.

The sequenced sample consisted of naive CD8+ T cells from blood, with Jurkat cell RNA spiked in. This sample's subset: FACS-sorted CD8+CD4-CCR7+CD45RA+ naive T cells. This receptor was taken from a human donor in good health. Some libraries in this study had Jurkat cell RNA spiked in. The J gene is TRBJ2-7, the V gene TRBV12-3 or TRBV12-4; D is possibly TRBD1 (5 bases). For the CDR3, the DNA is TGTGCCAGCAGTTTACTGGGGCCACACGAGCAGTACTTC. Translating it yields CASSLLGPHEQYF.